The 9 T cell receptor beta chains reported below all come from one sample, sequenced in a study of T cells in Graves' hyperthyroidism and ophthalmopathy. Researchers took RNA transcripts and amplified the TCR beta CDR3 regions from them. A set of HTBI primers served as the primers for a first-round RT-PCR of the TCR CDR3. TCRdb processed the multiplex PCR reads anew with MiXCR; each CDR3 protein has one entry. The table records approximately 590,000 distinct CDR3 sequences, about 43% of them present only once. The sequenced sample was peripheral blood or thyroid tissue (not recorded which). Receptor source: a woman younger than 30 with Graves' hyperthyroidism.

This clonotype was counted only a few times. V is TRBV6-1 and J is TRBJ1-5; D gene unclear. Trimming stripped 4 bases from V and 0 bases from J, with 7 bases between. Germline V gene data show CDR1 as MNHNS and CDR2 as SASEGT. The CDR3 loop spans 14 amino acids. CDR3 sequence: CASSVVHSNQPQHF. In nucleotides, the CDR3 is TGTGCCAGCAGTGTGGTCCATAGCAATCAGCCCCAGCATTTT.

This clonotype was seen a handful of times. The CDR3 bases are TGCGCCAGTCGTCCCAGGGGAACCGGGGAGCTGTTTTTT. Protein sequence: CASRPRGTGELFF. The rearrangement uses TRBV5-1 and TRBJ2-2, with D perhaps matching TRBD1 (6 bases). The ends were cut back, 8 bases at V and 5 bases at J, with 13 bases in the middle. The CDR3 contains 13 residues. Germline CDR1 reads SGHRS; CDR2 reads YFSETQ.

The CDR3, as DNA: TGTGCCATCAGGCCCACACTAGCGGGACAGGGGGCCACCGGGGAGCTGTTTTTT. It specifies CAIRPTLAGQGATGELFF. The chain carries TRBV10-3 and TRBJ2-2, with 12 bases identical to TRBD1. The CDR3 runs to 18 residues. Germline V gene data show CDR1 as ENHRY and CDR2 as SYGVKD. The V segment lost 6 bases and the J segment 4 bases; nucleotides outside the gene matches: 12.

This clonotype showed up many times. J is TRBJ1-2 and V is TRBV19; D is unresolved. The CDR3 sequence is 13 residues long. The V and J ends lost 5 bases and 3 bases respectively, with 10 bases between them. The germline CDR1 and CDR2 sequences are LNHDA and SQIVND (reference sequence). CDR3 coding DNA: TGTGCCAGTAGTCCAGGACGGGACTATGGCTACACCTTC. As protein: CASSPGRDYGYTF.

This clonotype appeared a few times. CDR3 in amino acids: CASSLVTGGRYGYTF. In DNA, the CDR3 is TGCGCCAGCAGCTTGGTCACAGGGGGTCGGTATGGCTACACCTTC. The chain couples TRBV5-1 to TRBJ1-2, with 8 bases lining up with TRBD1. Trimming cost V 0 bases and J 5 bases; bases outside gene matches: 6. The CDR3 contains 15 residues. The V gene's germline CDR1 is SGHRS and CDR2 YFSETQ.

As for this clonotype: Because it lacks the conserved phenylalanine or tryptophan at the end, this CDR3 is likely a read error. No DNA is shown, since the ends of the CDR3 on it are uncertain; the CDR3 is the one TCRdb lists. This chain uses TRBV29-1 with TRBJ2-7. From germline, CDR1 is SQVTM and CDR2 ANQGSEA. The CDR3 sequence runs 8 residues, both termini included. The CDR3 loop is CSVVYGLS.

The chain carries TRBV2 and TRBJ1-4; 8 nucleotides line up with TRBD1. J gave up 8 bases and V 5 bases, and 7 bases lay outside the gene matches. The germline CDR1 and CDR2 sequences are SNHLY and FYNNEI. This CDR3 contains 14 residues. The CDR3 DNA reads TGTGCCAGCAGTCCGTGGACAGGGAACGAAAAACTGTTTTTT. Its translation: CASSPWTGNEKLFF.

The chain uses TRBV7-8 and TRBJ2-6; D uncertain. Per the germline V gene, CDR1 is SGHVS and CDR2 is FQNEAQ. The ends were cut back, 6 bases at V and 4 bases at J, with 16 bases in the middle. The CDR3 runs to 16 residues. CDR3 DNA: TGTGCCAGCAGTTACGCTTTAGTGGCGGGGGCCAACGTCCTGACTTTC. Translated, it gives CASSYALVAGANVLTF.

In this sample, this clonotype turned up many times. J is TRBJ1-1 and V is TRBV10-3, with 9 bases lining up with TRBD1. The CDR3 covers 15 residues. The junction had 3 bases not matched to a gene; V was cut back by 0 bases and J by 4 bases. Germline loops: CDR1 ENHRY, CDR2 SYGVKD. The CDR3 here is CAISESDRGVTEAFF. In DNA, the CDR3 is TGTGCCATCAGTGAGTCAGACAGGGGGGTCACTGAAGCTTTCTTT.